The 27 T cell receptor beta chains in this list originate from one sample, sequenced in a study of patients and donors after allogeneic stem cell transplantation. TCRdb reprocessed the RT-PCR reads via MiXCR and lists one record per CDR3 protein. The sample holds about 200,000 distinct CDR3 sequences, more than 35% seen once. Sequenced: blood, either unsorted or a sorted T cell fraction (not recorded which). These receptors came from a human donor who was either an allogeneic HSCT recipient or a stem cell or donor lymphocyte infusion donor (not recorded which). It is not recorded whose cells these are; they may come from a transplant donor.

V and J are TRBV5-1 and TRBJ1-2; no firm D call. Trimming left V 4 bases short and J 4 bases short, with 14 bases between. The CDR3 spans 14 residues. Germline-derived CDR1 and CDR2 are SGHRS and YFSETQ. CDR3: CASSPPTDLYGYTF. The CDR3 DNA is TGCGCCAGCAGCCCCCCCACGGACCTCTATGGCTACACCTTC.

This clonotype was recorded a few times. The genes are TRBV29-1 and TRBJ1-1; D is unresolved. Germline assignment: CDR1 SQVTM and CDR2 ANQGSEA. The CDR3 is 12 residues long. V lost 7 bases, J lost 0 bases, and 9 bases lay in between. The CDR3 nucleotides are TGCAGCGGCATTCCTTTGAACACTGAAGCTTTCTTT. Amino acids: CSGIPLNTEAFF.

J is TRBJ1-5 and V is TRBV6-5, with a weak D call TRBD1 (5 bases). Trimming left V 0 bases short and J 5 bases short, with 11 bases between. Germline V gene lookup returns CDR1 MNHEY and CDR2 SVGAGI. The CDR3 sequence is 15 residues long. The CDR3 DNA reads as TGTGCCAGCAGTTACTCGCAGGGTACTTATCAGCCCCAGCATTTT. Amino acids: CASSYSQGTYQPQHF.

This chain joins TRBV9 and TRBJ1-1, with D possibly being TRBD1 (6 bases). From germline, CDR1 is SGDLS and CDR2 YYNGEE. The ends were cut back, 4 bases at V and 3 bases at J, with 10 bases in the middle. The length of the CDR3 is 13 residues. Here the CDR3 reads CASSLRTDTEAFF. The CDR3 DNA is TGTGCCAGCAGCTTACGGACAGACACTGAAGCTTTCTTT. Filled out from reference TRBV9 and TRBJ1-1, the complete variable domain reads DSGVTQTPKHLITATGQRVTLRCSPRSGDLSVYWYQQSLDQGLQFLIQYYNGEERAKGNILERFSAQQFPDLHSELNLSSLELGDSALYFCASSLRTDTEAFFGQGTRLTVV.

This clonotype was counted between two and nine times. J is TRBJ2-4 and V is TRBV27; D is possibly TRBD2 (7 bases). The germline V and J ends were trimmed by 4 bases and 0 bases, with 13 bases remaining between them. The CDR3 loop spans 16 amino acids. Germline V gives CDR1 MNHEY, CDR2 SMNVEV (reference sequence). The CDR3 region has the DNA TGTGCCAGCAGTTACGGCGGGGGCCTAGCCAAAAACATTCAGTACTTC. It yields the protein CASSYGGGLAKNIQYF.

The chain uses TRBV21-1 and TRBJ2-5; TRBD1 is the table's D call, not checked against the DNA. TRBV21-1 is shown as a pseudogene. The CDR3 spans 12 residues. CDR3 sequence: CARQGNQETQYF. CDR3 DNA: TGTGCCAGACAGGGAAACCAAGAGACCCAGTACTTC.

V usage is TRBV28 and J usage is TRBJ2-5; the D gene is possibly TRBD2 (5 bases). The V gene's germline CDR1 is MDHEN and CDR2 SYDVKM. V gave up 5 bases and J gave up 5 bases, with 9 bases separating them. The CDR3 spans 12 residues. The CDR3 loop is CASSLQRETQYF. The CDR3 DNA follows: TGTGCCAGCAGTCTGCAGCGGGAGACCCAGTACTTC.

The chain has TRBV5-1 and TRBJ2-1, with D possibly matching TRBD2 (6 bases). This CDR3 spans 15 amino acids. Trimming pared 0 bases from V and 7 bases from J, leaving 14 bases between. Germline V gene data show CDR1 as SGHRS and CDR2 as YFSETQ. CDR3: CASSLVLAAVNEQFF. CDR3 coding DNA: TGCGCCAGCAGCTTGGTATTAGCGGCAGTTAATGAGCAGTTCTTC.

This sequence joins TRBV27 and TRBJ1-1; tentative D call: TRBD1 (5 bases). In germline, CDR1 is MNHEY, CDR2 SMNVEV (reference sequence). V was cut by 2 bases and J by 6 bases, with 7 bases left in between. The CDR3 runs to 12 residues. The CDR3 is CASSLMGAEAFF. CDR3 coding DNA: TGTGCCAGCAGTTTAATGGGGGCTGAAGCTTTCTTT.

This clonotype has a handful of counts. The chain combines TRBV12-3 or TRBV12-4 with TRBJ2-2; 9 nucleotides agree with TRBD1. J lost 7 bases, V lost 5 bases, and 14 bases had no gene match. The length of the CDR3 is 17 residues. CDR3 sequence reads: CASSLPLQGARIGELFF. CDR3 nucleotides: TGTGCCAGCAGTCTACCACTACAGGGGGCGCGGATCGGGGAGCTGTTTTTT.

The rearrangement uses TRBV24-1 and TRBJ1-5; TRBD1 agrees at 11 bases. This CDR3 comprises 19 residues. V shed 4 bases and J 6 bases; nucleotides not matched to a gene: 16. Per the germline V gene, CDR1 is KGHDR and CDR2 is SFDVKD. The CDR3 nucleotides are TGTGCCACCAGTGACTATCCGGGACAGGGGGATCGGGGAGGTCAGCCCCAGCATTTT. Residues: CATSDYPGQGDRGGQPQHF.

This clonotype was seen more than once but under ten times. J is TRBJ2-5 and V is TRBV12-3 or TRBV12-4; D call uncertain. CDR3 length equals 17 residues. Trimming cost V 6 bases and J 7 bases, with 27 bases left between them. The CDR3 reads CASSTRAPQTESGTQYF. Here the CDR3 DNA reads TGTGCCAGCAGCACAAGGGCCCCCCAGACGGAGTCCGGGACCCAGTACTTC.

This rearrangement joins TRBV20-1 to TRBJ1-1; no clear D gene. The germline CDR1 and CDR2 sequences are DFQATT and SNEGSKA (reference sequence). V was trimmed by 3 bases and J by 0 bases, leaving 11 bases between them. The CDR3 contains 14 residues. CDR3 sequence: CSASPPGMNTEAFF. In DNA form, the CDR3 reads TGCAGTGCTAGCCCCCCGGGGATGAACACTGAAGCTTTCTTT.

The chain recombines TRBV4-1 with TRBJ2-1; no firm D call. The V gene lost 2 bases and the J gene lost 2 bases, with 16 bases spanning the gap. CDR1 is MGHRA, CDR2 YSYEKL, per germline. The CDR3 covers 17 residues. The CDR3 region is CASSQTPLKTAYNEQFF. CDR3 bases: TGCGCCAGCAGCCAAACCCCCCTTAAAACTGCCTACAATGAGCAGTTCTTC.

The chain combines TRBV15 with TRBJ2-1; D call uncertain. Germline V CDR1 and CDR2: LNHNV, YYDKDF (reference sequence). The CDR3 loop spans 17 amino acids. V dropped 0 bases and J dropped 8 bases, with 20 bases sitting between them. CDR3 sequence (DNA): TGTGCCACCAGCAGAGATTCCACCTATTATTATCTCCATGAGCAGTTCTTC. Protein: CATSRDSTYYYLHEQFF.

The rearrangement links TRBV7-8 to TRBJ1-2; perhaps TRBD1 as D (5 bases). CDR3 length equals 15 residues. V shed 5 bases and J shed 6 bases, with 19 bases lying between them. Germline V CDR1 and CDR2: SGHVS, FQNEAQ. DNA for the CDR3: TGTGCCAGCAGCCCCCAGGGACTTCTCAACCATGGCTACACCTTC. Translated, it gives CASSPQGLLNHGYTF.

V usage is TRBV10-3 and J usage is TRBJ2-1; D is ambiguous. Germline V gene lookup returns CDR1 ENHRY and CDR2 SYGVKD. V was cut by 4 bases and J by 0 bases, with 10 bases left in between. This CDR3 contains 15 residues. The CDR3 coding sequence is TGTGCCATCAGTGCCGATCTTAGCTCCTACAATGAGCAGTTCTTC. It specifies CAISADLSSYNEQFF.

Details on this clonotype: A much bigger clone sits one base away, suggesting this may be a read error. V usage is TRBV5-1 and J usage is TRBJ1-2; possible D gene TRBD1, 5 bases. The CDR3 runs to 14 residues. In germline, CDR1 is SGHRS, CDR2 YFSETQ. Written as DNA, the CDR3 is TGCGCCAGCAGCTTCGGGACGGCATCCTATGGCTACATCTTC. Amino acids: CASSFGTASYGYIF.

This clonotype was seen once. The genes are TRBV2 and TRBJ2-2, with 9 bases aligning to TRBD2. Per the germline V gene, CDR1 is SNHLY and CDR2 is FYNNEI. The CDR3 runs to 16 residues. The V segment lost 1 base and the J segment 4 bases; nucleotides outside the gene matches: 4. The CDR3 sequence is CASSEGLAGPTGELFF. DNA for the CDR3: TGTGCCAGCAGTGAAGGGCTAGCGGGACCCACCGGGGAGCTGTTTTTT.

This clonotype was picked up a small number of times. The chain carries TRBV15 and TRBJ2-7; TRBD2 matches 7 bases. CDR1 and CDR2 (germline): LNHNV, YYDKDF (reference sequence). CDR3 length equals 15 residues. V shed 0 bases, J shed 6 bases, and the junction held 8 bases outside the gene matches. CDR3 DNA: TGTGCCACCAGCAGAGATGGGCTAGCGGCCTCCGAGCAGTACTTC. Protein sequence: CATSRDGLAASEQYF.

The V and J genes are TRBV12-3 or TRBV12-4 and TRBJ1-1, with D possibly TRBD1 on 5 matching bases. The CDR3 covers 14 residues. V lost 1 base, J lost 4 bases, and 10 bases lay in between. The CDR3 nucleotides are TGTGCCAGCAGTTTAGGGGCTGGGGGCACTGAAGCTTTCTTT. Encoded protein: CASSLGAGGTEAFF.

The rearrangement links TRBV5-1 to TRBJ1-4, with 9 bases that match TRBD1. Trimming cost V 4 bases and J 2 bases; bases outside gene matches: 12. The CDR3 contains 18 residues. Looked up from germline, CDR1 is SGHRS and CDR2 is YFSETQ. In DNA form, the CDR3 reads TGCGCCAGCAGCAGTGGCGGGGGACAGGGAGGCACTAATGAAAAACTGTTTTTT. Its protein product is CASSSGGGQGGTNEKLFF.

The chain uses TRBV29-1 and TRBJ2-1, with 10 positions matching TRBD2. Germline loops: CDR1 SQVTM, CDR2 ANQGSEA. With V trimmed by 2 bases and J by 2 bases, 6 bases remained unmatched. The CDR3 has 16 amino acids. The CDR3 loop is CSVELAGEGTYNEQFF. CDR3 DNA: TGCAGCGTTGAACTAGCGGGAGAGGGAACCTACAATGAGCAGTTCTTC.

This chain connects TRBV21-1 to TRBJ1-1. TRBV21-1 is a pseudogene segment. This CDR3 comprises 13 residues. DNA of the CDR3: TGTGCCAGCAGGGGTCTCCTCGTCACTGAAGCTTTCTTT. Encoded protein: CASRGLLVTEAFF.

This clonotype was picked up a small number of times. The chain joins TRBV7-9 to TRBJ2-1; D is unclear. This CDR3 has 15 residues. Per germline, CDR1 SEHNR and CDR2 FQNEAQ (reference sequence). Trimming took 4 bases from V and 1 from J, leaving 11 bases between them. CDR3 loop: CASSSYGFSYNEQFF. The DNA for the CDR3 is TGTGCCAGCAGCTCTTACGGGTTTTCCTACAATGAGCAGTTCTTC.

The chain uses TRBV21-1 and TRBJ2-3; the table's D gene call, TRBD2, was not cross checked with the DNA. TRBV21-1 constitutes a pseudogene. The CDR3 covers 15 residues. The CDR3 here is CASSTRTSGTDTQYF. The DNA for the CDR3 is TGTGCCAGCAGCACTCGGACTAGCGGCACAGATACGCAGTATTTT.

This clonotype showed up just a few times. The chain links TRBV28 to TRBJ1-4; no firm D call. There are 13 residues in the CDR3. Germline V CDR1 and CDR2: MDHEN, SYDVKM. Trimming removed 0 bases at V and 4 bases at J, with 3 bases between. The CDR3: CASSLWNNEKLFF. In DNA, the CDR3 is TGTGCCAGCAGTTTATGGAATAATGAAAAACTGTTTTTT.